Below, one T cell receptor (beta chain) is given with its context. The antigen is not known. This entry belongs to a study of cytomegalovirus exposure and HLA in healthy donors. Findings of the study overall: The presence/absence work took it that sequencing depth was about the same across donors. Accurate prediction of most subjects' HLA-A and HLA-B alleles from TCR beta sequences was reported.

PCR was performed using 60 Vbeta and 13 Jbeta primers. Method: immunoSEQ multiplex PCR; TCRdb's copy keeps in-frame clones and lacks some. The sample yields approximately 140,000 clones, roughly three quarters seen once. The CDR3 spans 15 residues. CDR1 is KGHSH and CDR2 is LQKENI in the germline V gene. V gave up 2 bases and J gave up 0 bases, with 11 bases separating them. Donors consisted of healthy bone marrow donors. The sequence came from a woman in her fifties or sixties in good health and CMV-seronegative. Source material: PBMCs. The rearrangement joins TRBV18 to TRBJ2-7; no clear D. In nucleotides, the CDR3 is TGTGCCAGCTCACCAGATGACATTGACTCCTACGAGCAGTACTTC. Translating gives CASSPDDIDSYEQYF.